Each of the 10 T cell receptor beta chains below was sequenced from the same sample in a study of blood T cell repertoires in COVID-19. Some clones are missing from TCRdb's copy, which holds only in-frame ones; the method was immunoSEQ multiplex PCR. The sample holds under 300,000 clones; approximately 90% are singletons and the top ten take 2% to 2.5%. Sequenced input: PBMCs or T cells enriched from blood (not recorded which). The origin of the receptors is an older woman in a cohort exposed to, infected with or recovered from COVID-19 (not recorded which).

The chain uses TRBV11-2 and TRBJ1-2; the match to TRBD1 covers 9 bases. V lost 4 bases and J lost 1; bases outside the gene matches: 7. The CDR3 extends over 16 amino acids. From germline, CDR1 is SGHAT and CDR2 FQNNGV. The chain's CDR3 is CASSSFPDRGNYGYTF. CDR3 DNA sequence: TGTGCCAGCAGCTCTTTCCCGGACAGGGGTAACTATGGCTACACCTTC.

Concerning this clone: The identical CDR3 is also encoded by other nucleotide sequences in the sample. The chain has TRBV5-1 and TRBJ1-2, with a weak D call TRBD1 (5 bases). Germline V gene data show CDR1 as SGHRS and CDR2 as YFSETQ. The CDR3 has 14 amino acids. Trimming shortened V by 0 bases and J by 2 bases, and 8 bases separated the two germline ends. The CDR3 coding sequence is TGCGCCAGCAGCTTGGAAACAGGAAACTATGGCTACACCTTC. Protein product: CASSLETGNYGYTF.

The rearrangement joins TRBV29-1 to TRBJ2-2, with a possible D match to TRBD1 (5 bases). Trimming took 4 bases from V and 0 from J, leaving 6 bases between them. The CDR3 is 13 amino acids. In germline, CDR1 is SQVTM, CDR2 ANQGSEA. This chain's CDR3 is CSVGQTNTGELFF. The CDR3, as DNA: TGCAGCGTTGGACAGACGAACACCGGGGAGCTGTTTTTT.

This rearrangement joins TRBV6-5 to TRBJ1-4, with 7 bases fitting TRBD1. The CDR3 length is 13 residues. J was trimmed by 8 bases and V by 7 bases; bases with no gene match: 7. Germline loops: CDR1 MNHEY, CDR2 SVGAGI. In DNA form, the CDR3 reads TGTGCCAGCAAACAGACAGGGCGCGAAAAACTGTTTTTT. Translated, it gives CASKQTGREKLFF.

This chain connects TRBV28 to TRBJ1-2, with 9 bases identical to TRBD1. V lost 4 bases and J lost 7; bases outside the gene matches: 4. The CDR3 consists of 13 residues. Germline CDR1 reads MDHEN; CDR2 reads SYDVKM. CDR3 nucleotide sequence: TGTGCCAGCAGTTACAGGGGGCACTCTGGCTACACCTTC. Translation: CASSYRGHSGYTF.

CDR3 in DNA: TGTGCCAGCAGCCCGGTTAGAACAGATACGCAGTATTTT. It yields the protein CASSPVRTDTQYF. The chain recombines TRBV7-3 with TRBJ2-3; D is unresolved. The CDR3 is made up of 13 amino acids. CDR1 SGHTA and CDR2 FQGTGA come from the germline V gene. V was clipped by 5 bases and J by 3 bases, with 9 bases between them.

The chain is built from TRBV5-6 and TRBJ2-5, with D possibly matching TRBD1 (5 bases). Germline V CDR1 and CDR2: SGHDT, YYEEEE. This CDR3 has 13 amino acids. Trimming stripped 0 bases from V and 3 bases from J, with 6 bases between. The CDR3 spells CASSLATEETQYF. The CDR3, as DNA: TGTGCCAGCAGCTTGGCGACAGAAGAGACCCAGTACTTC.

The CDR3 coding sequence is TGCGCCAGCAAACCCCGGGACAGGTCTTCAGAGACCCAGTACTTC. It yields the protein CASKPRDRSSETQYF. This rearrangement joins TRBV5-1 to TRBJ2-5, with 8 positions matching TRBD1. CDR3 size: 15 residues. The germline V gene has CDR1 SGHRS and CDR2 YFSETQ. J lost 4 bases, V lost 6 bases, and 11 bases had no gene match.

This clone appeared a few times. The gene calls are TRBV7-3 and TRBJ2-2, with 8 bases lining up with TRBD2. The germline gives CDR1 SGHTA, CDR2 FQGTGA. The CDR3 runs 15 residues. The ends lost 1 base at V and 7 bases at J; junction bases unmatched: 5. The CDR3 loop reads CASSLKAGGGGELFF. CDR3 bases: TGTGCCAGCAGCTTAAAGGCGGGAGGAGGCGGGGAGCTGTTTTTT.

Regarding this clone: The junction differs from germline at one of its ends, possibly a read error. The rearrangement uses TRBV5-1 and TRBJ2-1, with TRBD2 matching over 10 bases. The V gene's germline CDR1 is SGHRS and CDR2 YFSETQ. The CDR3 loop spans 13 amino acids. The CDR3 protein is CASSLGQGLANLF. The CDR3 DNA reads TGCGCCAGCAGCTTGGGGCAGGGACTAGCGAACCTCTTC.